This T cell receptor (beta chain) is from a study of T cell responses to AZD1222 COVID-19 vaccine. On the study more broadly: Pooled together were second doses at about 4 or about 12 weeks. Points from the study as a whole: Nearly half of spike-specific TCRs reportedly go after variant regions that carry no mutations. None of the repertoires were sampled until the peak T cell response had passed.

Germline CDR1 LNHDA, CDR2 SQIVND (reference sequence). The V and J ends lost 4 bases and 0 bases, in that order; junction bases with no gene match: 4. The CDR3 is made up of 15 amino acids. Produced via immunoSEQ multiplex PCR; TCRdb's table is partial and in-frame only. The sample lists fewer than 200,000 clones, around 90% occurring once. Turning to this clone: Its cognate antigen is unknown.

The chain recombines TRBV19 with TRBJ1-2, with TRBD1 matching 8 bases. This clonotype originated in an adult in good health. Sequences were derived from peripheral blood, sampled on day 0 of AZD1222 vaccination. For the CDR3, the DNA is TGTGCCAGTAGTACAGACAGGGGATCTAACTATGGCTACACCTTC. Translation gives CASSTDRGSNYGYTF. The full variable domain, in which reference TRBV19 and TRBJ1-2 provide the parts outside the CDR3, is DGGITQSPKYLFRKEGQNVTLSCEQNLNHDAMYWYRQDPGQGLRLIYYSQIVNDFQKGDIAEGYSVSREKKESFPLTVTSAQKNPTAFYLCASSTDRGSNYGYTFGSGTRLTVV.